The 26 T cell receptor beta chains listed next were all sequenced from one sample in a study of control samples from healthy donors and cancer patients. Sequenced by immunoSEQ multiplex PCR; TCRdb stores in-frame clones only, minus some. This table has 78,000 or so clones, roughly 82% appearing once. Sequencing input: blood. The receptors were sampled from a man aged 50 to 60 in good health.

In this sample, this clone turned up a few times. V is TRBV5-1 and J is TRBJ1-1; D is ambiguous. The CDR3 sequence is 18 residues long. CDR1 is SGHRS and CDR2 is YFSETQ in the germline V gene. Trimming cost V 7 bases and J 0 bases, with 25 bases left between them. DNA for the CDR3: TGCGCCAGCTCGACTCCCGGGGTAGGGCGCTCGATGAACACTGAAGCTTTCTTT. Protein: CASSTPGVGRSMNTEAFF.

The rearrangement links TRBV7-9 to TRBJ2-7; 7 bases agree with TRBD1. This CDR3 has 13 residues. J lost 2 bases, V lost 2 bases, and 0 bases had no gene match. Looked up from germline, CDR1 is SEHNR and CDR2 is FQNEAQ (reference sequence). The CDR3 reads CASSLTGAYEQYF. The CDR3 DNA follows: TGTGCCAGCAGCTTAACAGGGGCCTACGAGCAGTACTTC.

The rearrangement uses TRBV29-1 and TRBJ2-7, with 13 nucleotides matching TRBD2. CDR1 is SQVTM and CDR2 is ANQGSEA in the germline V gene. The CDR3 is made up of 16 amino acids. Trimming removed 7 bases from V and 6 bases from J; junction bases left unmatched: 15. The CDR3 DNA reads TGCAGCGCCCGGACAGGGGGTAGGACTAGCGGGAGCGAGCAGTACTTC. Amino acid sequence: CSARTGGRTSGSEQYF.

The J gene is TRBJ1-1, the V gene TRBV7-9; D unclear. The CDR3 covers 13 residues. Germline values: CDR1 SEHNR, CDR2 FQNEAQ (reference sequence). V shed 4 bases and J shed 2 bases, with 8 bases lying between them. The CDR3 nucleotides read TGTGCCAGCAGCTATGGTTCAAACACTGAAGCTTTCTTT. It codes for CASSYGSNTEAFF.

This clone was observed a handful of times. V is TRBV5-4 and J is TRBJ2-5; TRBD1 matches 9 bases. Germline V gene sequence: CDR1 SGHNT, CDR2 YYREEE (reference sequence). CDR3 size: 13 residues. Losses at the gene ends were 3 bases for V and 3 bases for J; bases not matched to a gene: 0. In DNA form, the CDR3 reads TGTGCCAGCAGCTGGACAGGGGAAGAGACCCAGTACTTC. It yields the protein CASSWTGEETQYF.

CDR3: CASSEPQREPFREQFF. In DNA, the CDR3 is TGTGCCAGCAGTGAACCCCAGCGGGAGCCGTTCAGGGAGCAGTTCTTC. The rearrangement links TRBV25-1 to TRBJ2-1, with 8 bases that match TRBD2. J was trimmed by 10 bases and V by 2 bases; bases with no gene match: 13. Germline V CDR1 and CDR2: MGHDK, SYGVNS. The CDR3 has 16 amino acids. Full variable domain (remainder filled in from reference TRBV25-1 and TRBJ2-1): EADIYQTPRYLVIGTGKKITLECSQTMGHDKMYWYQQDPGMELHLIHYSYGVNSTEKGDLSSESTVSRIRTEHFPLTLESARPSHTSQYLCASSEPQREPFREQFFGPGTRLTVL.

The rearrangement joins TRBV10-3 to TRBJ1-2, with D possibly TRBD1 on 5 matching bases. Trimming cost V 4 bases and J 6 bases, with 9 bases left between them. This CDR3 is 12 amino acids long. CDR1 is ENHRY, CDR2 SYGVKD, per germline. CDR3 sequence: CAISVPRDGYTF. The CDR3 bases are TGTGCCATCAGTGTCCCCAGGGATGGCTACACCTTC.

This chain joins TRBV18 and TRBJ1-4, with TRBD1 as a possible D gene (5 bases). The CDR3 runs to 18 residues. Germline V gene lookup returns CDR1 KGHSH and CDR2 LQKENI. The V gene lost 4 bases and the J gene lost 0 bases, with 18 bases spanning the gap. This chain's CDR3 is CASSRRQKGHTTNEKLFF. Here the CDR3 DNA reads TGTGCCAGCTCACGCCGACAGAAGGGCCACACAACTAATGAAAAACTGTTTTTT.

Details on this clone: The same CDR3 can be traced to other DNA sequences in this sample. This sequence joins TRBV20-1 and TRBJ2-1; D is uncertain. The V end was cut by 6 bases, the J end by 0 bases, with 3 bases between. This CDR3 has 11 amino acids. Looked up from germline, CDR1 is DFQATT and CDR2 is SNEGSKA (reference sequence). CDR3 coding DNA: TGCAGTGCCTCCTCCTACAATGAGCAGTTCTTC. As protein: CSASSYNEQFF.

The chain links TRBV15 to TRBJ2-1; 12 bases align to TRBD2. The germline gives CDR1 LNHNV, CDR2 YYDKDF (reference sequence). V dropped 0 bases and J dropped 7; count of bases not matched to a gene: 7. The CDR3 extends over 17 amino acids. The CDR3 protein is CATSREDLAGGGNEQFF. CDR3 nucleotides: TGTGCCACCAGCAGAGAAGATCTAGCGGGAGGGGGAAATGAGCAGTTCTTC.

The V gene is TRBV28, the J gene TRBJ2-3, with 7 bases lining up with TRBD2. CDR1 and CDR2 from the germline V gene are MDHEN and SYDVKM. The ends lost 5 bases at V and 8 bases at J; junction bases unmatched: 16. This CDR3 contains 16 residues. CDR3 protein: CASSPMKGGSVRTQYF. As DNA, the CDR3 is TGTGCCAGCAGTCCGATGAAGGGCGGGAGTGTTCGTACGCAGTATTTT.

The chain couples TRBV4-1 to TRBJ2-3; 7 nucleotides agree with TRBD2. Germline trimming cut 3 bases from V and 5 bases from J; bases unmatched to any gene: 5. Germline V CDR1 and CDR2: MGHRA, YSYEKL. CDR3 size: 14 residues. The CDR3 reads CASSHLGGQDTQYF. CDR3 nucleotide sequence: TGCGCCAGCAGCCACCTGGGAGGGCAAGATACGCAGTATTTT.

In its sample, this clone was seen a few times. The chain employs TRBV3-1 (or the pseudogene TRBV3-2) and TRBJ2-1; D could derive from TRBD1 or TRBD2 (5 bases each). Germline values: CDR1 LGHDT, CDR2 YNNKEL (reference sequence). The CDR3 consists of 16 residues. Trimming took off 4 bases at V and 6 bases at J, with 19 bases between the two ends. CDR3 sequence: CASSPSGSRGPNEQFF. Written as DNA, the CDR3 is TGTGCCAGCAGCCCCTCTGGCTCCCGGGGCCCCAATGAGCAGTTCTTC.

The J gene is TRBJ1-6, the V gene TRBV7-2; tentatively, D is TRBD1 (5 bases). Germline V lookup: CDR1 SGHTA, CDR2 FQGNSA. Trimming pared 1 base from V and 9 bases from J, leaving 10 bases between. The CDR3 contains 14 residues. The CDR3 protein is CASSLGGSASPLHF. The CDR3 bases are TGTGCCAGCAGCTTAGGGGGGTCTGCTTCACCCCTCCACTTT.

J is TRBJ2-7 and V is TRBV19, with 11 bases aligning to TRBD2. This CDR3 has 19 amino acids. Germline-derived CDR1 and CDR2 are LNHDA and SQIVND (reference sequence). The V and J ends lost 5 bases and 4 bases, in that order; junction bases with no gene match: 19. In nucleotides, the CDR3 is TGTGCCAGTAGTCCGAGACCCCAAGATAGCGGGAGGGCCAGGTACGAGCAGTACTTC. The encoded protein is CASSPRPQDSGRARYEQYF.

The CDR3 sequence: CASRSTSLRNYGYTF. The CDR3 nucleotides are TGTGCCAGCAGATCCACCAGTTTACGGAACTATGGCTACACCTTC. The chain links TRBV6-6 to TRBJ1-2; D is ambiguous. From germline, CDR1 is MNHNY and CDR2 SVGAGI (reference sequence). With 6 bases removed from V and 2 bases from J, the gap between germline ends came to 16 bases. The CDR3 is 15 residues long.

In its sample, this clone was seen a few times. The V and J genes are TRBV5-8 and TRBJ2-2, with D hard to call. CDR3 size: 15 residues. Germline V gene data show CDR1 as SGHTS and CDR2 as YDEGEE. V dropped 0 bases and J dropped 2 bases, with 8 bases sitting between them. The CDR3 is CASSLVYKNTGELFF. The CDR3 DNA sequence: TGTGCCAGCAGCTTGGTCTACAAAAACACCGGGGAGCTGTTTTTT.

This clone was counted only a few times. The gene calls are TRBV11-2 and TRBJ1-1; the D is unclear. This CDR3 contains 16 residues. V lost 0 bases and J 0 bases, leaving 11 bases between the germline ends. CDR1 is SGHAT, CDR2 FQNNGV, per germline. This CDR3 is CASSLDAAILNTEAFF. Here the CDR3 DNA reads TGTGCCAGCAGCTTAGATGCGGCGATCCTGAACACTGAAGCTTTCTTT.

This rearrangement joins TRBV29-1 to TRBJ1-1; D remains unclear. Per the germline V gene, CDR1 is SQVTM and CDR2 is ANQGSEA. The CDR3 runs 15 residues. The ends were cut back, 0 bases at V and 0 bases at J, with 11 bases in the middle. The CDR3 here is CSVEDRAGLNTEAFF. CDR3 nucleotides: TGCAGCGTTGAAGATCGAGCAGGACTGAACACTGAAGCTTTCTTT.

This sequence joins TRBV29-1 and TRBJ1-4; D is uncertain. Trimming removed 0 bases from V and 4 bases from J, with 6 bases in between. The CDR3 spans 13 residues. In germline, CDR1 is SQVTM, CDR2 ANQGSEA. CDR3 DNA sequence: TGCAGCGTTGAAGACCGTCTTAATGAAAAACTGTTTTTT. Translated: CSVEDRLNEKLFF.

The count of this clone is one. The CDR3 DNA sequence: TGCGCCAGCAGCCAATCCCGGACTAGCATCGAGCAGTACTTC. It specifies CASSQSRTSIEQYF. This sequence joins TRBV4-3 and TRBJ2-7; 8 nucleotides match TRBD2. The V gene's germline CDR1 is LGHNA and CDR2 YSLEER. Losses at the gene ends were 2 bases for V and 6 bases for J; bases not matched to a gene: 6. The CDR3 is made up of 14 amino acids.

The chain couples TRBV4-3 to TRBJ1-6; a possible D gene is TRBD1 (5 bases). The CDR3 runs to 15 residues. CDR1 is LGHNA and CDR2 is YSLEER in the germline V gene. Trimming shortened V by 2 bases and J by 4 bases, and 9 bases separated the two germline ends. The CDR3 bases are TGCGCCAGCAGCCAAAGACAGTTTTATAATTCACCCCTCCACTTT. As protein: CASSQRQFYNSPLHF.

J is TRBJ2-7 and V is TRBV30, with D hard to call. V lost 3 bases, J lost 3 bases, and 12 bases lay in between. Germline V gene data show CDR1 as GTSNPN and CDR2 as SVGIG (reference sequence). The CDR3 has 13 amino acids. The CDR3 loop reads CAWRTLPLYEQYF. Written as DNA, the CDR3 is TGTGCCTGGAGGACTCTTCCACTCTACGAGCAGTACTTC.

This clone was counted a few times. The chain uses TRBV19 and TRBJ1-5, with D unclear. The V end lost 3 bases, the J end lost 0 bases, and 15 bases lay between the germline ends. There are 17 residues in the CDR3. CDR1 and CDR2 from the germline V gene are LNHDA and SQIVND (reference sequence). The CDR3 DNA follows: TGTGCCAGTAGTATTTCCATTGTTAGATATAGCAATCAGCCCCAGCATTTT. This encodes CASSISIVRYSNQPQHF.

This sequence joins TRBV28 and TRBJ2-3; D may be TRBD2 (7 bases). Deletions cut 6 bases from V and 2 bases from J, with 18 bases between. Germline assignment: CDR1 MDHEN and CDR2 SYDVKM. This CDR3 spans 16 amino acids. CDR3 coding DNA: TGTGCCAGCAGAGGGGGACCTAGCGGAAACACAGATACGCAGTATTTT. It translates to CASRGGPSGNTDTQYF. Looking up the rest from reference TRBV28 and TRBJ2-3 gives the full variable domain: DVKVTQSSRYLVKRTGEKVFLECVQDMDHENMFWYRQDPGLGLRLIYFSYDVKMKEKGDIPEGYSVSREKKERFSLILESASTNQTSMYLCASRGGPSGNTDTQYFGPGTRLTVL.

V usage is TRBV28 and J usage is TRBJ1-2; D ambiguous. This CDR3 has 13 residues. Germline values: CDR1 MDHEN, CDR2 SYDVKM. V lost 5 bases, J lost 4 bases, and 11 bases lay in between. As DNA, the CDR3 is TGTGCCAGCAGTCTCAACCCGATCTATGGCTACACCTTC. It is translated as CASSLNPIYGYTF.